Described below is a single T cell receptor (beta chain) sequence and its context. The data belong to a study of T cell changes during pregnancy in multiple sclerosis. Profiling relied on immunoSEQ multiplex PCR, and the TCRdb table lists in-frame clones only, not all of them. The sample yields tens of thousands of clones, around nine tenths seen once. This CDR3 has 13 residues. CDR1 is MNHEY and CDR2 is SMNVEV in the germline V gene (reference sequence). Trimming removed 8 bases from V and 0 bases from J, with 10 bases in between. The TCR originated in a female donor with multiple sclerosis, enrolled in a pregnancy study. The source was CD8+ T cells from peripheral blood mononuclear cells, collected before pregnancy. This chain joins TRBV27 and TRBJ1-1, with a tentative D call TRBD1 (6 bases). The chain's CDR3 is CASSGQMNTEAFF. The DNA for the CDR3 is TGTGCCAGCTCCGGACAGATGAACACTGAAGCTTTCTTT.